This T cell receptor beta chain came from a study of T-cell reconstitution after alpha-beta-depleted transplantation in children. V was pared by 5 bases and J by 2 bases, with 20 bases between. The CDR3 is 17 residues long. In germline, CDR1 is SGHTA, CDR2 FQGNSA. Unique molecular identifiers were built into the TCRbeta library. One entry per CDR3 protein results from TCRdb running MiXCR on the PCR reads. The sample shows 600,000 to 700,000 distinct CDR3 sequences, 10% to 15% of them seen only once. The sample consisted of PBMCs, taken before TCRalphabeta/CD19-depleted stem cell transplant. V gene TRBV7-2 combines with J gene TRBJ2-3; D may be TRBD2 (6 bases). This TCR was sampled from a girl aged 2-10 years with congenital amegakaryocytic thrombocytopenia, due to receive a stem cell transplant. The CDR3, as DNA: TGTGCCAGCAGCCCCATTCTGCCGGGAGTTCTCACAGATACGCAGTATTTT. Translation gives CASSPILPGVLTDTQYF.